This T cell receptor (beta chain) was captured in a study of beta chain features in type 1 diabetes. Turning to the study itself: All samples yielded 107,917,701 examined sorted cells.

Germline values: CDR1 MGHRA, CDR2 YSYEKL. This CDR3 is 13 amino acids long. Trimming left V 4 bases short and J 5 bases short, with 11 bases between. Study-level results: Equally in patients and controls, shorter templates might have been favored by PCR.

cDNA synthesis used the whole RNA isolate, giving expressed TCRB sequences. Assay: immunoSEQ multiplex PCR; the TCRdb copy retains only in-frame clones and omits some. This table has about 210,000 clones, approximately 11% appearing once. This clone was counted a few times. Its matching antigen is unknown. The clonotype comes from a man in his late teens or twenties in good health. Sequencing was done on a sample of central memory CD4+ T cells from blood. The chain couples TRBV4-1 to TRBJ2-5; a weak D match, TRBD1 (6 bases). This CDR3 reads CASSLQGAETQYF. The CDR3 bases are TGCGCCAGCAGCCTACAGGGAGCGGAGACCCAGTACTTC.